This T cell receptor beta chain stems from a study of cytomegalovirus exposure and HLA in healthy donors (dated by TCRdb to about 2017). About the study as a whole: A later analysis indicated that the 95 to 150 validation repertoires were generated on the platform also employed for the 700 or so repertoires of the first cohort. The aim of the study was to test whether cataloging public T cell receptors could identify signatures of past pathogen exposure. Besides the first cohort of roughly 660 subjects, a separate validation cohort made up of over a hundred different subjects was used. To predict cytomegalovirus infection status, the study combined high-throughput TCR immunosequencing, statistical association of individual TCRs with disease status, and machine learning. What the work shows at the level of the full study, not this receptor alone: A later analysis found that TCRs clustered in the first cohort also tended to co-occur in the 120 validation repertoires, with 90% to 95% of cluster scores above 0. Across donors, most TCR sequences were observed very rarely, whereas some public TCRs were present in many individuals. The study gave a list of 150 to 200 TCR beta chains associated with cytomegalovirus. All 120 or so repertoires were used to score co-occurrence in the validation cohort in a later analysis, because that analysis had no HLA typing for the cohort. In vitro tests confirmed that a few of the cytomegalovirus-associated TCR beta chains recognize cytomegalovirus antigens. It was suggested by the authors that the approach could potentially be generalized to other disease states and immunological phenotypes. The classifier was reported to diagnose cytomegalovirus status with high specificity and sensitivity in both the original and validation cohorts.

The donors were included in the validation cohort of approximately 120 subjects, a group kept apart from the approximately 700-subject first cohort. Receptor amplification or capture employed the immunoSEQ multiplex PCR assay. Turning to the authors' computational methods: A statistical classification framework was built for diagnosing cytomegalovirus status from the catalog of TCR beta chain sequences. Entries here come from immuneACCESS through TCRdb and include only in-frame sequences with V and J called. Some clones fail to appear in such tables; in the studies checked, an unresolved V gene covers under half of the shortfall, and the cause of the remainder is unknown. V, J and clone size are those of that table, while D and trimming were read from the DNA. For this sample there are about 110,000 clones; about 87% appear just once. The top ten constitute about 1.8% of the sample. Deletion took 1 base off V and 0 bases off J, with a span of 7 bases between the germline ends. As encoded in the germline V gene (reference sequence), CDR1 is SEHNR while CDR2 is FQNEAQ. The CDR3, from cysteine to phenylalanine, totals 15 residues. Only the CDR3 DNA is retained, 45 bases long and in frame from the first base.

A word on this clone: The antigen this receptor binds is unknown. Nothing much larger sits one base from this clone, and base qualities are not available.

The receptor comes from a young woman in good health and CMV-seropositive. Sample: PBMCs. This sequence uses TRBV7-9 and TRBJ1-3, with the D gene too uncertain to name. The nucleotides are TGTGCCAGCAGCTTAGACAGAAACTCTGGAAACACCATATATTTT. It translates as CASSLDRNSGNTIYF.